Presented here are 4 T cell receptor beta chains from one specimen sequenced in a study of cytomegalovirus exposure and HLA in healthy donors. Sequencing used immunoSEQ multiplex PCR; TCRdb keeps in-frame clones, though not all of them. This sample has approximately 54,000 clones, with approximately 90% found just once. The sample taken for sequencing was PBMCs. These receptors were taken from a woman aged 18 to 35 in good health and CMV-seropositive.

This rearrangement joins TRBV27 to TRBJ2-3; TRBD2 aligns across 12 bases. The CDR3 has 18 residues. Looked up from germline, CDR1 is MNHEY and CDR2 is SMNVEV (reference sequence). The V and J ends lost 3 bases and 0 bases, in that order; junction bases with no gene match: 7. CDR3 DNA sequence: TGTGCCAGCAGTTTTCTCGCTAGCGGGGGGGGGAGCACAGATACGCAGTATTTT. Its protein product is CASSFLASGGGSTDTQYF.

V gene TRBV6-1 combines with J gene TRBJ1-4, with D perhaps matching TRBD1 (5 bases). The germline gives CDR1 MNHNS, CDR2 SASEGT. V was trimmed by 6 bases and J by 10 bases, leaving 12 bases between them. The CDR3 is made up of 12 amino acids. The CDR3 protein is CASRRDGGKLFF. DNA for the CDR3: TGTGCCAGCAGGAGAGACGGGGGAAAACTGTTTTTT.

The chain joins TRBV12-5 to TRBJ1-1, with TRBD1 matching 7 bases. The length of the CDR3 is 14 residues. The V segment lost 5 bases and the J segment 6 bases; nucleotides outside the gene matches: 9. Germline-derived CDR1 and CDR2 are LGHNT and FRNRAP. In nucleotides, the CDR3 is TGTGCTAGTGGTATAGGACAGGTTCGGGCTGAAGCTTTCTTT. As protein: CASGIGQVRAEAFF.

This chain joins TRBV10-3 and TRBJ1-2; weak D call: TRBD1 (5 bases). CDR3 size: 14 residues. V dropped 2 bases and J dropped 2 bases, with 9 bases sitting between them. The V gene's germline CDR1 is ENHRY and CDR2 SYGVKD. CDR3 residues: CAISETAGNYGYTF. CDR3 DNA sequence: TGTGCCATCAGTGAGACCGCAGGGAACTATGGCTACACCTTC.